The source of this T cell receptor (beta chain) is a study of OX40 agonist ivuxolimab in advanced cancers. At the level of the study: Patients were given ivuxolimab, an antibody that agonizes OX40 (CD134). Prior checkpoint blockade (anti-PD-1, anti-PD-L1 or anti-CTLA-4) was permitted; approximately 41% had it. Three patients showed partial responses: one hepatocellular carcinoma and two cutaneous melanoma cases.

On this clone: Its antigen is still unknown.

Study-wide findings and caveats: The authors also found low normalized T-cell clonal expansion in some nonresponders.

Repertoires were generated with immunoSEQ multiplex PCR, while TCRdb's copy carries only in-frame clones and drops some. The data hold tens of thousands of clones, with over 80% observed a single time. V gave up 2 bases and J gave up 8 bases, with 9 bases separating them. The germline gives CDR1 KGHSH, CDR2 LQKENI. CDR3 length: 12 amino acids. J is TRBJ1-1 and V is TRBV18; TRBD1 is a possible D gene (6 bases). Sequences were derived from CD4+ or CD8+ T cells sorted from blood, sampled in a trial of the OX40 agonist ivuxolimab. The receptor comes from an adult with an advanced solid tumor such as melanoma, head and neck, liver or kidney cancer. The CDR3 region is CASSPYQGEAFF. CDR3 in DNA: TGTGCCAGCTCACCATATCAGGGGGAAGCTTTCTTT.